This TCR beta chain was obtained from a study of CD8+CD57+ T cells in acquired aplastic anemia. This clonotype occurred once. Profiling of TCR beta VDJ combinations and CDR3 sequences used genomic DNA as template. MiXCR, run by TCRdb on the reads, gives a single entry per CDR3 protein. In the table there are about 170,000 distinct CDR3 sequences, 35% to 55% of which are singletons. The length of the CDR3 is 17 residues. J was trimmed by 2 bases and V by 5 bases; bases with no gene match: 13. Looked up from germline, CDR1 is LNHDA and CDR2 is SQIVND (reference sequence). The source material was sorted CD4+, CD8+, or CD8+CD57+ T cells (not recorded which) from PBMCs. The chain carries TRBV19 and TRBJ2-7, with 9 bases fitting TRBD1. The TCR originated in a human donor in good health. The CDR3 region has the DNA TGTGCCAGTAGTCTTCAGCCGGGACAGGGAATTACCTACGAGCAGTACTTC. Translation: CASSLQPGQGITYEQYF.